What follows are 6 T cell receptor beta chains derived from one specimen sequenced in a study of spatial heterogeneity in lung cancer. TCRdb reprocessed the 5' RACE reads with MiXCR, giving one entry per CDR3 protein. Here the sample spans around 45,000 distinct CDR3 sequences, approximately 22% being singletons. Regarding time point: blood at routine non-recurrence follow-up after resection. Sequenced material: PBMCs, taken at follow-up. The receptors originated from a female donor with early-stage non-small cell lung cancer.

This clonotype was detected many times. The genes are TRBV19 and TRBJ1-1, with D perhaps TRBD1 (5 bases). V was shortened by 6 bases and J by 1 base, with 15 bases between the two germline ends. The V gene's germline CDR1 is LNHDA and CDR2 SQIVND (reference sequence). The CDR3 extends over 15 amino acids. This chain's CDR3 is CASSPLGAENTEAFF. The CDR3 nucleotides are TGTGCCAGTAGCCCCCTCGGGGCAGAGAACACTGAAGCTTTCTTT.

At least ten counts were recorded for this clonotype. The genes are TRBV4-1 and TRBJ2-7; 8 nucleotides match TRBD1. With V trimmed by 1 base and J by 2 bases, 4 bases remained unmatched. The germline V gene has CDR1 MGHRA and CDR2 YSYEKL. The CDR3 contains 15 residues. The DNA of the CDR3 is TGCGCCAGCAGCCAAGCCGCGACAGGGGCCTACGAGCAGTACGTC. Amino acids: CASSQAATGAYEQYV.

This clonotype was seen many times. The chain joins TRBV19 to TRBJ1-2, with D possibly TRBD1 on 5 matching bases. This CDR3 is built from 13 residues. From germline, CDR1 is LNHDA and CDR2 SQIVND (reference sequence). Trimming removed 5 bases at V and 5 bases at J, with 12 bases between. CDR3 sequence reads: CASSPGTVYGYTF. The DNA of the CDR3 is TGTGCCAGTAGTCCCGGGACGGTATATGGCTACACCTTC. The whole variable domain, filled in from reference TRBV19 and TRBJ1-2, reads DGGITQSPKYLFRKEGQNVTLSCEQNLNHDAMYWYRQDPGQGLRLIYYSQIVNDFQKGDIAEGYSVSREKKESFPLTVTSAQKNPTAFYLCASSPGTVYGYTFGSGTRLTVV.

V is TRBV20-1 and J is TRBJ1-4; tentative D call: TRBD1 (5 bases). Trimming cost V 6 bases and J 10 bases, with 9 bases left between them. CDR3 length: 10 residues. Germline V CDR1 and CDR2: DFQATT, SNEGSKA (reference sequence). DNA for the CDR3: TGCAGTGCCCTGGGGGGAAAACTGTTTTTT. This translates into CSALGGKLFF.

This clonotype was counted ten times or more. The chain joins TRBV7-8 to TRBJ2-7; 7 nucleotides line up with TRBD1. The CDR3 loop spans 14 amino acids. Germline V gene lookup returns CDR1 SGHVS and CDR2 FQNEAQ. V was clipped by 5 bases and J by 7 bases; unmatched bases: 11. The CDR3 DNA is TGTGCCAGCAGCACGCGACAGGGAACGGGTGAGCAGTACTTC. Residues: CASSTRQGTGEQYF.

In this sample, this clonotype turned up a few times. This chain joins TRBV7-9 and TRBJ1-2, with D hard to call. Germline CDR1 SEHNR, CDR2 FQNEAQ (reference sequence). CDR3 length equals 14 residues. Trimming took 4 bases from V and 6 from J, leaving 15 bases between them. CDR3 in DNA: TGTGCCAGCAGCTCTCCTGGCACAGTTGATGGCTACACCTTC. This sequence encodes CASSSPGTVDGYTF.